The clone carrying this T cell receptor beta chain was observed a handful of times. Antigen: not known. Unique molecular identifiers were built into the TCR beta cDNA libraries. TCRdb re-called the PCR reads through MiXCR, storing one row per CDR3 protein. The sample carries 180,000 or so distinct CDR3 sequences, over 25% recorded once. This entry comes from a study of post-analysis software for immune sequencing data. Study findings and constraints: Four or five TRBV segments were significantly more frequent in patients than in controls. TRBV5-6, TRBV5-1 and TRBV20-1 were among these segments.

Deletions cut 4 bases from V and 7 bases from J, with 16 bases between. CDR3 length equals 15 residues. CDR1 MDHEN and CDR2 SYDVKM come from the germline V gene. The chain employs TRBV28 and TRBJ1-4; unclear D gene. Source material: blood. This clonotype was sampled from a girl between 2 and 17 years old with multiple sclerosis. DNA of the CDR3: TGTGCCAGCAGTTCGGCAGGTGTTGTGGGTGAAAAACTGTTTTTT. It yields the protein CASSSAGVVGEKLFF.